This passage covers 21 T cell receptor beta chains from one sample sequenced in a study of cytomegalovirus exposure and HLA in healthy donors. In the PCR, 60 Vbeta and 13 Jbeta primers were used. The table came from immunoSEQ multiplex PCR; TCRdb's copy has only in-frame clones and leaves some out. The sample contains 90,000 to 100,000 clones, about four fifths of which appear only once. The material sequenced was PBMCs. All receptors come from a woman aged 35 to 49 in good health and CMV-seronegative.

The CDR3 loop is CASSLELSSYNEQFF. CDR3 DNA sequence: TGTGCCAGCAGCTTAGAACTGAGCTCCTACAATGAGCAGTTCTTC. V usage is TRBV7-2 and J usage is TRBJ2-1; D is unclear. The V gene lost 1 base and the J gene lost 0 bases, with 7 bases spanning the gap. Germline V CDR1 and CDR2: SGHTA, FQGNSA. The CDR3 extends over 15 amino acids.

The chain couples TRBV4-1 to TRBJ1-5; D gene uncertain. CDR1 MGHRA and CDR2 YSYEKL come from the germline V gene. V was shortened by 4 bases and J by 7 bases, with 11 bases between the two germline ends. This CDR3 has 13 residues. This CDR3 reads CASSPPGGQPQHF. The CDR3 coding sequence is TGCGCCAGCAGCCCCCCGGGAGGGCAGCCCCAGCATTTT.

The J gene is TRBJ2-7, the V gene TRBV4-2; 7 positions agree with TRBD2. Germline CDR1 reads LGHNA; CDR2 reads YNFKEQ. The CDR3 loop spans 16 amino acids. The V and J ends lost 0 bases and 0 bases, in that order; junction bases with no gene match: 5. CDR3 region: CASSQEKRGASYEQYF. CDR3 coding DNA: TGTGCCAGCAGCCAAGAAAAGCGGGGCGCCTCCTACGAGCAGTACTTC.

V usage is TRBV9 and J usage is TRBJ2-5; the match to TRBD2 covers 14 bases. The V gene end was trimmed by 3 bases and the J gene end by 4 bases; junction bases not matched to a gene: 5. CDR1 and CDR2 from the germline V gene are SGDLS and YYNGEE. This CDR3 contains 16 residues. The CDR3 DNA sequence: TGTGCCAGCAGCGCTAGCGGGACTAGCGGGGGAGAGACCCAGTACTTC. Amino acid sequence: CASSASGTSGGETQYF.

The rearrangement joins TRBV18 to TRBJ2-1, with TRBD2 matching over 12 bases. Germline loops: CDR1 KGHSH, CDR2 LQKENI. The CDR3 sequence is 17 residues long. The V gene end was trimmed by 4 bases and the J gene end by 0 bases; junction bases not matched to a gene: 4. The CDR3 DNA reads TGTGCCAGCTCACTGACTAGCGGGGGTTCCTCCTACAATGAGCAGTTCTTC. Its protein product is CASSLTSGGSSYNEQFF.

V gene TRBV27 combines with J gene TRBJ1-1; 7 bases fit TRBD1. Looked up from germline, CDR1 is MNHEY and CDR2 is SMNVEV (reference sequence). Unmatched junction bases numbered 6, after V lost 2 bases and J lost 0 bases. CDR3 length: 16 amino acids. CDR3 loop: CASSLIRGGMNTEAFF. DNA for the CDR3: TGTGCCAGCAGTTTAATCCGAGGGGGCATGAACACTGAAGCTTTCTTT.

This chain uses TRBV6-5 with TRBJ1-2; TRBD1 might be the D (5 bases). V was shortened by 1 base and J by 6 bases, with 12 bases between the two germline ends. The V gene's germline CDR1 is MNHEY and CDR2 SVGAGI. This CDR3 has 14 residues. CDR3: CASSYFRARDGYTF. CDR3 sequence (DNA): TGTGCCAGCAGTTACTTCAGGGCCCGAGATGGCTACACCTTC.

The CDR3 here is CSAWSPKQGAGANVLTF. CDR3 in DNA: TGCAGCGCCTGGAGCCCTAAACAGGGCGCGGGGGCCAACGTCCTGACTTTC. The gene calls are TRBV29-1 and TRBJ2-6; the D gene is possibly TRBD1 (6 bases). CDR3 length: 17 residues. Trimming shortened V by 7 bases and J by 4 bases, and 23 bases separated the two germline ends. Per germline, CDR1 SQVTM and CDR2 ANQGSEA. The full variable domain, with the rest looked up from reference TRBV29-1 and TRBJ2-6, is SAVISQKPSRDICQRGTSLTIQCQVDSQVTMMFWYRQQPGQSLTLIATANQGSEATYESGFVIDKFPISRPNLTFSTLTVSNMSPEDSSIYLCSAWSPKQGAGANVLTFGAGSRLTVL.

V usage is TRBV19 and J usage is TRBJ2-1; 7 bases line up with TRBD1. Germline CDR1 LNHDA, CDR2 SQIVND (reference sequence). This CDR3 spans 14 amino acids. J gave up 8 bases and V 6 bases, and 10 bases lay outside the gene matches. DNA for the CDR3: TGTGCCAGTAGCATGGGACAGAGTTTTCATGAGCAGTTCTTC. Translating gives CASSMGQSFHEQFF.

In this sample, this clone turned up a few times. V is TRBV7-2 and J is TRBJ2-4, with 9 nucleotides matching TRBD2. J lost 8 bases, V lost 5 bases, and 13 bases had no gene match. Per the germline V gene, CDR1 is SGHTA and CDR2 is FQGNSA. The CDR3 runs to 16 residues. The CDR3 DNA sequence: TGTGCCAGCAGCCTCAACGCGGGGGGGCTTTGGGACATTCAGTACTTC. It translates to CASSLNAGGLWDIQYF. The full variable domain, rest sourced from reference TRBV7-2 and TRBJ2-4, is GAGVSQSPSNKVTEKGKDVELRCDPISGHTALYWYRQSLGQGLEFLIYFQGNSAPDKSGLPSDRFSAERTGGSVSTLTIQRTQQEDSAVYLCASSLNAGGLWDIQYFGAGTRLSVL.

This chain uses TRBV4-2 with TRBJ2-1; 10 positions agree with TRBD1. V shed 2 bases, J shed 7 bases, and the junction held 8 bases outside the gene matches. The CDR3 is made up of 16 amino acids. The germline gives CDR1 LGHNA, CDR2 YNFKEQ. CDR3 sequence reads: CASSQQRQGAWNEQFF. As DNA, the CDR3 is TGTGCCAGCAGCCAACAAAGACAGGGGGCATGGAATGAGCAGTTCTTC.

The count of this clone is one. The CDR3 region is CASPCQGKSGNTIYF. The CDR3 nucleotides read TGTGCCAGTCCCTGTCAGGGGAAATCAGGAAACACCATATATTTT. The chain is built from TRBV19 and TRBJ1-3; D perhaps matches TRBD1 (6 bases). Trimming left V 8 bases short and J 4 bases short, with 18 bases between. The CDR3 runs to 15 residues. Germline V CDR1 and CDR2: LNHDA, SQIVND (reference sequence).

The chain employs TRBV30 and TRBJ2-3, with a weak D call TRBD1 (6 bases). The CDR3 sequence is 11 residues long. The germline CDR1 and CDR2 sequences are GTSNPN and SVGIG (reference sequence). V lost 7 bases and J lost 6, with 11 bases in between. CDR3 DNA sequence: TGTGCCTCCACAGGGTTGGATACGCAGTATTTT. Translating it yields CASTGLDTQYF.

V is TRBV28 and J is TRBJ2-4; 10 bases are shared with TRBD2. Germline lookup yields CDR1 MDHEN and CDR2 SYDVKM. The CDR3 is made up of 17 amino acids. V dropped 5 bases and J dropped 1; count of bases not matched to a gene: 8. The CDR3 here is CASSDGLAVGAKNIQYF. CDR3 coding DNA: TGTGCCAGCAGTGACGGACTAGCGGTAGGCGCCAAAAACATTCAGTACTTC.

This chain's CDR3 is CAISEQQGSYEQYF. The CDR3 DNA is TGTGCCATCAGTGAACAACAGGGGAGCTACGAGCAGTACTTC. The chain recombines TRBV10-3 with TRBJ2-7, with TRBD1 identical over 7 bases. The CDR3 has 14 residues. Unmatched junction bases numbered 5, after V lost 3 bases and J lost 3 bases. The germline CDR1 and CDR2 sequences are ENHRY and SYGVKD.

This chain uses TRBV6-5 with TRBJ1-4; D perhaps matches TRBD1 (5 bases). CDR1 is MNHEY and CDR2 is SVGAGI in the germline V gene. The V and J ends lost 0 bases and 8 bases respectively, with 16 bases between them. This CDR3 contains 16 residues. CDR3 bases: TGTGCCAGCAGTTACTCGAGGACCGGGACTCCAGAAAAACTGTTTTTT. This sequence encodes CASSYSRTGTPEKLFF.

The chain recombines TRBV15 with TRBJ2-6, with D perhaps TRBD2 (5 bases). Germline assignment: CDR1 LNHNV and CDR2 YYDKDF (reference sequence). The CDR3 is 15 residues long. The V end lost 3 bases, the J end lost 0 bases, and 6 bases lay between the germline ends. The CDR3 DNA reads TGTGCCACCAGCAGCGGGAACTCTGGGGCCAACGTCCTGACTTTC. The encoded protein is CATSSGNSGANVLTF.

This clone was seen a few times. The rearrangement joins TRBV7-3 to TRBJ1-1; the match to TRBD1 covers 7 bases. This CDR3 has 13 residues. From germline, CDR1 is SGHTA and CDR2 FQGTGA. V lost 2 bases and J lost 4; bases outside the gene matches: 1. The CDR3 region has the DNA TGTGCCAGCAGCTTACGGGACAGCACTGAAGCTTTCTTT. It encodes CASSLRDSTEAFF. The variable domain in full, with the rest retrieved from reference TRBV7-3 and TRBJ1-1, is GAGVSQTPSNKVTEKGKYVELRCDPISGHTALYWYRQSLGQGPEFLIYFQGTGAADDSGLPNDRFFAVRPEGSVSTLKIQRTERGDSAVYLCASSLRDSTEAFFGQGTRLTVV.

The V and J genes are TRBV18 and TRBJ1-2; a weak D match, TRBD1 (5 bases). V lost 3 bases to trimming and J lost 0 bases, with 8 bases between them. The CDR3 has 14 residues. Germline V gives CDR1 KGHSH, CDR2 LQKENI. The CDR3 spells CASSPLTANYGYTF. CDR3 DNA sequence: TGTGCCAGCTCACCTTTGACAGCTAACTATGGCTACACCTTC.

The chain recombines TRBV6-1 with TRBJ1-4; D not resolved. The germline V and J ends were trimmed by 2 bases and 2 bases, with 3 bases remaining between them. The CDR3 spans 13 residues. CDR1 is MNHNS and CDR2 is SASEGT in the germline V gene. Here the CDR3 DNA reads TGTGCCAGCAGTGAACAGACTAATGAAAAACTGTTTTTT. Its protein is CASSEQTNEKLFF.

This clone has only a few counts. The chain uses TRBV9 and TRBJ1-1, with D possibly being TRBD1 (6 bases). Germline V gene sequence: CDR1 SGDLS, CDR2 YYNGEE. V lost 2 bases to trimming and J lost 1 base, with 9 bases between them. The CDR3 runs 14 residues. CDR3 in amino acids: CASSVGGRNTEAFF. The CDR3 DNA follows: TGTGCCAGCAGCGTCGGGGGGCGGAACACTGAAGCTTTCTTT. The full variable domain, completed using reference TRBV9 and TRBJ1-1, is DSGVTQTPKHLITATGQRVTLRCSPRSGDLSVYWYQQSLDQGLQFLIQYYNGEERAKGNILERFSAQQFPDLHSELNLSSLELGDSALYFCASSVGGRNTEAFFGQGTRLTVV.